Shown below are 10 T cell receptor beta chains from a single sample sequenced in a study of molecular identifiers for immune sequencing clone quantification. TCRdb re-called the PCR reads through MiXCR, storing one row per CDR3 protein. Among more than 450,000 distinct CDR3 sequences, approximately 25% were seen once, and the ten largest hold around 0.79%. The sample taken for sequencing was naive CD8+ T cells from blood, with Jurkat cell RNA spiked in. Subset meaning: FACS-sorted CD8+CD4-CCR7+CD45RA+ naive T cells. The receptors derive from a human donor in good health. Some libraries in this study had Jurkat cell RNA spiked in.

This clonotype has at least ten counts. V usage is TRBV5-1 and J usage is TRBJ2-7; D is perhaps TRBD1 (6 bases). This CDR3 comprises 15 residues. With 6 bases removed from V and 2 bases from J, the gap between germline ends came to 18 bases. Per the germline V gene, CDR1 is SGHRS and CDR2 is YFSETQ. The CDR3 loop is CASTSGTSSTYEQYF. The CDR3 DNA follows: TGCGCCAGCACCTCAGGGACAAGCTCCACCTACGAGCAGTACTTC.

This clonotype was seen many times. This chain uses TRBV4-1 with TRBJ1-3; unclear D gene. The CDR3 contains 15 residues. CDR1 is MGHRA and CDR2 is YSYEKL in the germline V gene. Trimming pared 1 base from V and 0 bases from J, leaving 7 bases between. The CDR3 DNA follows: TGCGCCAGCAGCCAAGGATTGAGCTCTGGAAACACCATATATTTT. Translating it yields CASSQGLSSGNTIYF.

This clonotype appeared a few times. This sequence joins TRBV6-4 and TRBJ2-3; no clear D. Trimming left V 2 bases short and J 2 bases short, with 5 bases between. CDR1 and CDR2 (germline): MRHNA, SNTAGT. This CDR3 region has 13 residues. The CDR3 spells CASSDTTTDTQYF. The CDR3 DNA reads TGTGCCAGCAGTGACACCACCACAGATACGCAGTATTTT.

This clonotype has a handful of counts. The chain carries TRBV7-9 and TRBJ2-5; unclear D gene. Trimming took 0 bases from V and 5 from J, leaving 10 bases between them. This CDR3 contains 14 residues. Looked up from germline, CDR1 is SEHNR and CDR2 is FQNEAQ (reference sequence). The CDR3 bases are TGTGCCAGCAGCTTAGCGCCAGCCGGGGAGACCCAGTACTTC. It translates to CASSLAPAGETQYF.

About this clonotype: The conserved phenylalanine or tryptophan is not found at the CDR3 terminus, so this likely reflects a read error. The chain employs TRBV4-1 and TRBJ2-2; possible D gene TRBD1, 5 bases. V was trimmed by 2 bases and J by 1 base, leaving 5 bases between them. The germline V gene encodes CDR1 MGHRA and CDR2 YSYEKL. The CDR3 extends over 14 amino acids. In DNA, the CDR3 is TGCGCCAGCAGCCAAACAGGGAACACCGGGGAGCTGTTTCTT. As protein: CASSQTGNTGELFL.

Comment on this clonotype: Likely a read error: the CDR3 ends without its conserved phenylalanine or tryptophan. The chain recombines TRBV7-8 with TRBJ2-7; D might be TRBD1 or TRBD2, each matching 6 bases. Germline-derived CDR1 and CDR2 are SGHVS and FQNEAQ. Trimming left V 0 bases short and J 3 bases short, with 9 bases between. The CDR3 consists of 14 residues. The CDR3 spells CASSLAGGDYEQYL. The DNA of the CDR3 is TGTGCCAGCAGCTTAGCGGGGGGCGACTACGAGCAGTACCTC.

Of note for this clonotype: A much larger clone differs from this one at a single base, so this may be a read error. This chain links TRBV7-9 with TRBJ1-4; D is undetermined. CDR1 and CDR2 from the germline V gene are SEHNR and FQNEAQ (reference sequence). There are 18 residues in the CDR3. The CDR3 is CASSSQKGRSRESEKLIF. The CDR3 DNA follows: TGTGCCAGCAGCTCCCAAAAGGGCAGGAGTCGAGAGTCGGAAAAACTGATTTTT.

V gene TRBV7-9 combines with J gene TRBJ2-1; D is unresolved. The CDR3 spans 14 residues. V lost 7 bases, J lost 3 bases, and 13 bases lay in between. Germline CDR1 and CDR2: SEHNR and FQNEAQ (reference sequence). The chain's CDR3 is CASNPKQNYNEQFF. CDR3 nucleotide sequence: TGTGCCAGCAACCCTAAACAGAACTACAATGAGCAGTTCTTC.

The J gene is TRBJ2-3, the V gene TRBV5-4, with 12 positions matching TRBD1. The CDR3 has 16 residues. V lost 4 bases, J lost 4 bases, and 7 bases stayed unmatched. The germline CDR1 and CDR2 sequences are SGHNT and YYREEE (reference sequence). Written as DNA, the CDR3 is TGTGCCAGCAGCGTGACCGGGACAGGGGGCTCAGATACGCAGTATTTT. This sequence encodes CASSVTGTGGSDTQYF.

Points on this clonotype: The junction departs from the called germline gene at one end, perhaps through a read error. The V call is TRBV19, the J call TRBJ2-3; D is possibly TRBD1 (5 bases). Germline V gene sequence: CDR1 LNHDA, CDR2 SQIVND (reference sequence). The CDR3 is made up of 15 amino acids. The CDR3 nucleotides are TGTGCCGGTAGTATCTGGGGCTCGGACACAGATACGCAGTATTTT. Its translation: CAGSIWGSDTDTQYF.